The rows below give T cell receptor beta chains drawn from one sample of a study of response to subunit inactivated influenza vaccine. One entry per CDR3 protein results from TCRdb running MiXCR on the RT-PCR reads. The data show hundreds of thousands of distinct CDR3 sequences, with 10% to 15% seen just once and roughly 10% held by the top ten. Here the sequenced sample was PBMCs from blood, taken on the day of vaccination. These receptors all come from a man aged 50 to 59 who received an inactivated influenza vaccine. The CDR3 runs from the conserved cysteine through the conserved F or W. The D gene is left open where the match is weak. Where a row states a size, it is once, few, many or the class of an expanded clone; other rows omit it.

len,d_gene,abundance,j_gene,v_gene,CDR3aa,CDR3nt
16,TRBD2,few,TRBJ2-3,TRBV28,CASSFPAGGETDRQYF,TGTGCCAGCAGTTTCCCAGCGGGGGGCGAGACAGATAGACAGTATTTT
14,.,.,TRBJ2-7,TRBV9,CASSTDSASYEQYF,TGTGCCAGCAGCACGGACAGCGCGTCCTACGAGCAGTACTTC
14,TRBD2,.,TRBJ2-5,TRBV7-2,CASSTSGRTETQYF,TGTGCCAGCAGCACTAGCGGTCGGACGGAGACCCAGTACTTC
17,TRBD1,.,TRBJ1-3,TRBV28,CASTLPSGRGLGNTIYF,TGTGCCAGCACCCTCCCCAGCGGCAGGGGGCTTGGAAACACCATATATTTT
13,.,few,TRBJ1-4,TRBV20-1,CSAEQGPNEKLFF,TGCAGTGCCGAACAGGGTCCGAATGAAAAACTGTTTTTT
14,.,few,TRBJ1-3,TRBV5-6,CASSLGDTGNTIYF,TGTGCCAGCAGCTTGGGGGACACTGGAAACACCATATATTTT
11,.,few,TRBJ2-7,TRBV28,CASRSAYEQYF,TGTGCCAGCAGAAGCGCCTACGAGCAGTACTTC
14,TRBD1,few,TRBJ2-4,TRBV6-5,CASSFRDSKNIQYF,TGTGCCAGCAGTTTCCGGGACAGCAAAAACATTCAGTACTTC
14,TRBD1,.,TRBJ2-7,TRBV28,CASSLAGGSKEQYF,TGTGCCAGCAGTTTGGCAGGGGGCTCTAAAGAGCAGTACTTC
14,TRBD2,.,TRBJ2-3,TRBV4-2,CASSQRAGADTQYF,TGTGCCAGCAGCCAACGCGCGGGAGCAGATACGCAGTATTTT
15,.,few,TRBJ2-7,TRBV7-2,CASSLTGTGIYEQYF,TGTGCCAGCAGCCTTACTGGGACGGGCATATACGAGCAGTACTTC
15,TRBD1,.,TRBJ2-5,TRBV6-1,CASSENTGGRRTQYF,TGTGCCAGCAGTGAGAACACAGGGGGGAGGAGAACCCAGTACTTC
16,.,few,TRBJ1-3,TRBV2,CASSEARGGPGNTIYF,TGTGCCAGCAGTGAAGCGAGAGGCGGGCCTGGAAACACCATATATTTT
15,TRBD1,.,TRBJ2-7,TRBV20-1,CSAGPRTGNSYEQYF,TGCAGTGCTGGGCCCCGGACAGGCAATTCCTACGAGCAGTACTTC
14,TRBD2,many,TRBJ2-1,TRBV29-1,CSVVTSGSYNEQFF,TGCAGCGTTGTGACTAGCGGGAGTTACAATGAGCAGTTCTTC
17,TRBD2,few,TRBJ2-1,TRBV11-2,CASSSTKTSGLRNEQFF,TGTGCCAGCAGCTCGACCAAAACTAGCGGTCTAAGGAATGAGCAGTTCTTC
13,.,few,TRBJ2-5,TRBV9,CASSVDAPETQYF,TGTGCCAGCAGCGTAGACGCGCCTGAGACCCAGTACTTC
13,TRBD1,.,TRBJ1-4,TRBV5-6,CASSFGTGKKLFF,TGTGCCAGCAGCTTTGGGACAGGCAAGAAACTGTTTTTT
15,TRBD1,many,TRBJ2-1,TRBV29-1,CSAVGRQGASNEQFF,TGCAGCGCCGTGGGACGGCAGGGGGCTTCAAATGAGCAGTTCTTC
14,.,many,TRBJ2-7,TRBV7-2,CASSLEATSYEQYF,TGTGCCAGCAGCTTAGAGGCAACATCCTACGAGCAGTACTTC
14,.,.,TRBJ2-3,TRBV12-3/TRBV12-4,CASTFGGFADTQYF,TGTGCCAGCACCTTCGGAGGGTTCGCAGATACGCAGTATTTT
15,.,many,TRBJ2-7,TRBV12-3/TRBV12-4,CASSLGGRADYEQYF,TGTGCCAGCAGTTTAGGTGGCAGGGCGGACTACGAGCAGTACTTC
15,TRBD1,.,TRBJ2-1,TRBV3-1,CASSQGGQAHNEQFF,TGTGCCAGCAGCCAAGGGGGACAGGCTCACAATGAGCAGTTCTTC
15,TRBD2,.,TRBJ2-7,TRBV10-3,CAIRVGTSPKYEQYF,TGTGCCATCAGAGTTGGGACTAGCCCAAAATACGAGCAGTACTTC
13,TRBD1,few,TRBJ2-7,TRBV29-1,CSVRTGIGYEQYF,TGCAGCGTGAGGACAGGGATAGGATACGAGCAGTACTTC
14,.,many,TRBJ1-4,TRBV12-3/TRBV12-4,CASRGDLTEEKLFF,TGTGCCAGCAGGGGGGACCTAACGGAGGAAAAACTGTTTTTT
16,TRBD1,.,TRBJ2-2,TRBV4-3,CASSPDTGDYAGELFF,TGCGCCAGCAGCCCCGATACAGGGGATTACGCCGGGGAGCTGTTTTTT
14,TRBD1,.,TRBJ1-1,TRBV12-3/TRBV12-4,CASSSGTGATEAFF,TGTGCCAGCAGTTCCGGGACAGGGGCGACTGAAGCTTTCTTT
15,.,.,TRBJ2-1,TRBV20-1,CSAPSASAAYNEQFF,TGCAGTGCTCCTTCGGCGTCAGCGGCCTACAATGAGCAGTTCTTC
15,TRBD1,.,TRBJ1-6,TRBV12-3/TRBV12-4,CASSFTGGSNSPLHF,TGTGCCAGCAGTTTTACAGGGGGTTCTAATTCACCCCTCCACTTT
14,TRBD2,few,TRBJ2-7,TRBV7-2,CASSLSGGMGEQYF,TGTGCCAGCAGCTTGAGCGGGGGGATGGGGGAGCAGTACTTC
15,TRBD1,few,TRBJ1-2,TRBV7-9,CASSSWTGGNYGYTF,TGTGCCAGCAGCTCTTGGACAGGGGGTAACTATGGCTACACCTTC
13,.,many,TRBJ2-2,TRBV3-1,CASSQVLTGELFF,TGTGCCAGCAGCCAAGTCCTCACCGGGGAGCTGTTTTTT
16,.,few,TRBJ2-3,TRBV7-2,CASSSPWGPGTDTQYF,TGTGCCAGCAGCTCCCCTTGGGGGCCCGGCACAGATACGCAGTATTTT
15,.,.,TRBJ1-1,TRBV4-1,CASSQVSGGPTEAFF,TGCGCCAGCAGCCAAGTGTCGGGGGGCCCCACTGAAGCTTTCTTT
15,.,few,TRBJ1-2,TRBV6-2/TRBV6-3,CASSYSGRVLHGYTF,TGTGCCAGCAGTTACTCCGGCAGGGTTTTACACGGCTACACCTTC
15,.,many,TRBJ2-7,TRBV9,CASSIPAPLTYEQYF,TGTGCCAGCAGCATTCCGGCTCCACTCACCTACGAGCAGTACTTC
16,.,many,TRBJ2-1,TRBV7-9,CASSLASGQRRNEQFF,TGTGCCAGCAGCTTAGCCAGCGGGCAGCGTAGAAATGAGCAGTTCTTC
14,TRBD1,few,TRBJ2-7,TRBV12-3/TRBV12-4,CASCLDRGVGEQYF,TGTGCCAGCTGTCTAGACAGGGGGGTTGGCGAGCAGTACTTC
19,TRBD2,few,TRBJ2-1,TRBV7-6,CASSRVGTSGSVAYNEQFF,TGTGCCAGCAGCCGGGTGGGGACTAGCGGGAGTGTTGCCTACAATGAGCAGTTCTTC